This TCR beta chain comes out of a study of blood T cell repertoires in COVID-19. This CDR3 is built from 12 residues. With 3 bases removed from V and 8 bases from J, the gap between germline ends came to 7 bases. Germline loops: CDR1 SGHAT, CDR2 FQNNGV. TCRdb keeps only in-frame clones here, not all; method: immunoSEQ multiplex PCR. The sample includes a few hundred thousand clones, more than 70% of them seen just once. The TCR comes from a young woman who had recovered from COVID-19. Material: PBMCs or T cells enriched from blood (not recorded which). This rearrangement joins TRBV11-2 to TRBJ2-2; D gene unclear. The DNA for the CDR3 is TGTGCCAGCAGCTTCAGTCCTGGGGAGCTGTTTTTT. It is translated as CASSFSPGELFF.